The entry below gives a single T cell receptor beta chain sequence along with its context. This entry is derived from a study of blood T cell repertoires in COVID-19. Overall study: The United States, Italy and Spain supplied acute and convalescent COVID-19 samples. T cells, B-cell-depleted T cells, or PBMCs supplied cDNA or gDNA.

Sequencing used immunoSEQ multiplex PCR; TCRdb keeps in-frame clones, though not all of them. In the table there are fewer than 350,000 clones, about 76% of which are singletons. This CDR3 is 13 amino acids long. The germline V gene has CDR1 SGHAT and CDR2 FQNNGV. The trim removed 5 bases at V and 6 bases at J, leaving 5 bases unmatched. Input material: peripheral blood. The origin of this receptor is a woman aged 55-70 years with active or convalescent COVID-19. The chain combines TRBV11-2 with TRBJ1-2; 8 positions match TRBD1. CDR3 DNA sequence: TGTGCCAGCAGCCAAGACAGGGGTGATGGCTACACCTTC. As protein: CASSQDRGDGYTF. Full variable domain (outside the CDR3, taken from reference TRBV11-2 and TRBJ1-2): EAGVAQSPRYKIIEKRQSVAFWCNPISGHATLYWYQQILGQGPKLLIQFQNNGVVDDSQLPKDRFSAERLKGVDSTLKIQPAKLEDSAVYLCASSQDRGDGYTFGSGTRLTVV.